The clone carrying this T cell receptor beta chain was detected a few times. No antigen is known for it. The data were taken from a study of CD8 T cells in ankylosing spondylitis. The study's findings and limits: The study identified a TCR beta motif of under 10 highly homologous variants that appeared characteristic of ankylosing spondylitis blood.

The V gene end was trimmed by 4 bases and the J gene end by 7 bases; junction bases not matched to a gene: 5. The CDR3 extends over 14 amino acids. Germline lookup yields CDR1 SGHDT and CDR2 YYEEEE. TCRdb recomputed calls from the 5' RACE reads with MiXCR, one row per CDR3 protein. This sample yields some 840,000 distinct CDR3 sequences, of which about 12% are seen a single time; more than 0.5% belongs to the top ten. The origin of this receptor is a male donor with ankylosing spondylitis. The J gene is TRBJ1-5, the V gene TRBV5-6; 10 bases are shared with TRBD1. Sequenced sample: blood, either unsorted or a sorted T cell fraction (not recorded which). CDR3 residues: CASSGTGAGQPQHF. The CDR3 DNA reads as TGTGCCAGCAGCGGGACAGGGGCGGGCCAGCCCCAGCATTTT.